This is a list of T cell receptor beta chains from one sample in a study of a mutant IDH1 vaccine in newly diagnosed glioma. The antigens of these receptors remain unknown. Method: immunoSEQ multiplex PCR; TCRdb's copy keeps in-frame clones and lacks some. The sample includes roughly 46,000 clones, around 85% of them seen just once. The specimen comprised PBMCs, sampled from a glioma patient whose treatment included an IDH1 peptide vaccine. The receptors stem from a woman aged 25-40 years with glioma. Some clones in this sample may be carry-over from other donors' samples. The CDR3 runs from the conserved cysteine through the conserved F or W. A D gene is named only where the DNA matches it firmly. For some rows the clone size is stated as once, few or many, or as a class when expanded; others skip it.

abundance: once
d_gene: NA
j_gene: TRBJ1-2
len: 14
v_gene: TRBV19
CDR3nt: TGTGCCAGTAGTACGGGACTTGAAAACTATGGCTACACCTTC
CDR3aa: CASSTGLENYGYTF

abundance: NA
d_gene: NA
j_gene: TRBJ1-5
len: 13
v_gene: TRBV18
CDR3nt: TGTGCCAGCTCCGGACAGAGCAATCAGCCCCAGCATTTT
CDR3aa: CASSGQSNQPQHF

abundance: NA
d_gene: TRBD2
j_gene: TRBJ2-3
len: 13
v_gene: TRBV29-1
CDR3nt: TGCAGCGTCTGGGAGGGGCACACAGATACGCAGTATTTT
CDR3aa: CSVWEGHTDTQYF

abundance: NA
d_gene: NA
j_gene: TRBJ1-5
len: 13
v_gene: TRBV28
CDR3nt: TGTGCCAGCAACCGGGATACTCATCAGCCCCAGCATTTT
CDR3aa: CASNRDTHQPQHF

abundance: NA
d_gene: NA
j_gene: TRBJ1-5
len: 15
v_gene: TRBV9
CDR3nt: TGTGCCAGCAGCGTAGATAGGGGGAGCAATCAGCCCCAGCATTTT
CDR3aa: CASSVDRGSNQPQHF

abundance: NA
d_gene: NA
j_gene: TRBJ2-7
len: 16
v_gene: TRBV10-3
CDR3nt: TGTGCCATCAGTGAGCCGGGTTTGGGGGACACCTACGAGCAGTACTTC
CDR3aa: CAISEPGLGDTYEQYF

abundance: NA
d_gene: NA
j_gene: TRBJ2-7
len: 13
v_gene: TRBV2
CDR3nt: TGTGCCAGTTCGCCACCGCTGACCTACGAGCAGTACTTC
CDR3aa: CASSPPLTYEQYF

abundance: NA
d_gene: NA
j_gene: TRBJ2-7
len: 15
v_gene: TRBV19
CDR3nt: TGTGCCAGTAGTCCCTCCGGGACTCTGCCCTACGAGCAGTACTTC
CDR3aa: CASSPSGTLPYEQYF

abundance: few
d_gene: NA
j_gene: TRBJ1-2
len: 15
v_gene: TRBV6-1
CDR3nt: TGTGCCAGCAGTGATCGGGGGCGGGGGAACTATGGCTACACCTTC
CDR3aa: CASSDRGRGNYGYTF

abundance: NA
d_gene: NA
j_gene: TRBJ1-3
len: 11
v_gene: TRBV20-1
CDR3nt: TGCAGTGCTAGGAGGACCAACACCATATATTTT
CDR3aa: CSARRTNTIYF

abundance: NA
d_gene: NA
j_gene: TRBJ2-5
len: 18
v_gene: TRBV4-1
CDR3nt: TGCGCCAGCAGCCAAGTTGCTTCGACTAGGGGCAACGGGGAGACCCAGTACTTC
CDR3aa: CASSQVASTRGNGETQYF

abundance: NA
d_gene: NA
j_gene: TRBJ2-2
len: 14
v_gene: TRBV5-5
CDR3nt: TGTGCCAGCAGCTTGTTGGGGGAGGCCGGGGAGCTGTTTTTT
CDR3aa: CASSLLGEAGELFF

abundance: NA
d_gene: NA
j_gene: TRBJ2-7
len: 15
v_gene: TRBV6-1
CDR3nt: TGTGCCAGCAGTGGATTCAGGGGAAAAGCCTACGAGCAGTACTTC
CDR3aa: CASSGFRGKAYEQYF

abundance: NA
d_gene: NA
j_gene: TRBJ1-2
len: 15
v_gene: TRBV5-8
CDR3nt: TGTGCCAGCATCGCGACTTCAGGGGCCGTGGGCGGCTACACCTTC
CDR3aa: CASIATSGAVGGYTF

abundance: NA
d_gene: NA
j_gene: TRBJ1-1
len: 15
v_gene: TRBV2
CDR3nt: TGTGCCAGCAGTGGAGCCTGGGGCATGAACACTGAAGCTTTCTTT
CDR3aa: CASSGAWGMNTEAFF

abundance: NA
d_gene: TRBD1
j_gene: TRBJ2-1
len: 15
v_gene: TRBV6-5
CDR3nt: TGTGCCAGCAGTGTCAGGGGGAACTCCTACAATGAGCAGTTCTTC
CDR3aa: CASSVRGNSYNEQFF

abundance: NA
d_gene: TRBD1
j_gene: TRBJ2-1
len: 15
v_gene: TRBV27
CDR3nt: TGTGCCAGCAGTTTATCGGGACAGGGGTTCAATGAGCAGTTCTTC
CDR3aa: CASSLSGQGFNEQFF

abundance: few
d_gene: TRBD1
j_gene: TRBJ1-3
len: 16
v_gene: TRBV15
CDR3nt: TGTGCCACCAGCAGTGCGTCTGGGACAGGCGGAAACACCATATATTTT
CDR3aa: CATSSASGTGGNTIYF

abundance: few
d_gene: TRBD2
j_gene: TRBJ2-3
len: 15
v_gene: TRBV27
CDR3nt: TGTGCCAGCAGTATATTTAGCGGGAGTCCGGATACGCAGTATTTT
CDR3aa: CASSIFSGSPDTQYF

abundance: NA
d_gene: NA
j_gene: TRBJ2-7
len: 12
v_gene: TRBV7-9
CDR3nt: TGTGCCAGCAGATCGAACTCCTACGAGCAGTACTTC
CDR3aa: CASRSNSYEQYF

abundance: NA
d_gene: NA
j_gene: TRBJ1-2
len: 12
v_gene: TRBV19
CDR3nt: TGTGCCGCTGGATGGGGGGACTATGGCTACACCTTC
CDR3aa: CAAGWGDYGYTF

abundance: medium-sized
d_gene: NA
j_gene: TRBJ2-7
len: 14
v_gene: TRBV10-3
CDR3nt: TGTGCCATCAGCGACAGGGAGGGATCCTACGAGCAGTACTTC
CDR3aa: CAISDREGSYEQYF

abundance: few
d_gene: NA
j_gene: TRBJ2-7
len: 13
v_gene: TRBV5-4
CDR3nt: TGTGCCAGCAGCTTGGTGTCGGGTGGGGAGCAGTACTTC
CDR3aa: CASSLVSGGEQYF

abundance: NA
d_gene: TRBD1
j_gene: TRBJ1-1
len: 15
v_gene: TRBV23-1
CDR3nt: TGCGCCAGCAGTCAGAGGACAGGACTCAACACTGAAGCTTTCTTT
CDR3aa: CASSQRTGLNTEAFF

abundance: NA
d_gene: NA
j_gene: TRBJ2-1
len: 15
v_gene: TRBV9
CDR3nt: TGTGCCAGCAGCGTAGTCGGGAGCTCCTACAATGAGCAGTTCTTC
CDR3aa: CASSVVGSSYNEQFF

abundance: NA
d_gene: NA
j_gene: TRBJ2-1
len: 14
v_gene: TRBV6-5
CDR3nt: TGTGCCAGCAGTTCGAAACTAGCTTACAATGAGCAGTTCTTC
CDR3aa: CASSSKLAYNEQFF